A selection of T cell receptor beta chains follows, all from one sample in a study of T cells in Graves' hyperthyroidism and ophthalmopathy. Each CDR3 protein gets one entry after TCRdb re-called the multiplex PCR reads with MiXCR. The sample includes fewer than 650,000 distinct CDR3 sequences, 11% to 15% seen only once; the top ten take over 6%. What was sequenced was blood. The receptors were sampled from a woman younger than 30 with Graves' ophthalmopathy. CDR3s include the opening cysteine and the closing phenylalanine or tryptophan. Fields, in order: J gene, clone size, D gene, V gene, CDR3 protein, CDR3 DNA. A D gene is named only where the DNA matches it firmly. Clone size is shown for a subset of rows, as once, few, many or a class of expanded clone.

TRBJ1-2 | . | . | TRBV5-1 | CASSHIWPGNYGYTF | TGCGCCAGCAGTCACATTTGGCCGGGTAACTATGGCTACACCTTC
TRBJ1-5 | many | TRBD1 | TRBV18 | CASSAGGQNQPQHF | TGTGCCAGCTCAGCAGGGGGACAGAATCAGCCCCAGCATTTT
TRBJ1-1 | many | . | TRBV7-2 | CASSPAEENTEAFF | TGTGCCAGCAGCCCCGCCGAGGAGAACACTGAAGCTTTCTTT
TRBJ2-1 | many | . | TRBV28 | CASTTGSLDGSSYNEQFF | TGTGCCAGCACTACAGGCTCCCTCGACGGCAGCTCCTACAATGAGCAGTTCTTC
TRBJ1-2 | many | . | TRBV2 | CASSVRQNYGYTF | TGTGCCAGCAGTGTCCGACAGAACTATGGCTACACCTTC
TRBJ2-1 | many | TRBD2 | TRBV3-1 | CASSQAPGTSIEQFF | TGTGCCAGCAGCCAAGCCCCCGGGACTAGCATTGAGCAGTTCTTC
TRBJ1-4 | . | . | TRBV2 | CASSAGTGQILFF | TGTGCCAGCAGTGCCGGAACAGGGCAGATTTTGTTTTTT
TRBJ2-5 | many | . | TRBV6-5 | CASSYSNWGAPGETQYF | TGTGCCAGCAGTTACTCGAATTGGGGAGCCCCGGGGGAGACCCAGTACTTC
TRBJ2-3 | many | . | TRBV11-3 | CASSLALLTRTDTQYF | TGTGCCAGCAGCTTAGCCCTCCTCACCCGGACAGATACGCAGTATTTT
TRBJ1-5 | many | . | TRBV6-1 | CASSEVAGLSNQPQHF | TGTGCCAGCAGTGAGGTTGCAGGACTTAGCAATCAGCCCCAGCATTTT
TRBJ1-2 | . | . | TRBV9 | CASSGYRDGNLYGYTF | TGTGCCAGCAGCGGCTACCGGGACGGGAACCTCTATGGCTACACCTTC
TRBJ2-3 | . | . | TRBV9 | CASSAEVKDTQYF | TGTGCCAGCAGCGCCGAGGTCAAGGATACGCAGTATTTT
TRBJ2-6 | . | TRBD2 | TRBV6-2/TRBV6-3 | CASSSRLAGVSGANVLTF | TGTGCCAGCAGTTCAAGGCTAGCGGGGGTCTCTGGGGCCAACGTCCTGACTTTC
TRBJ2-1 | many | . | TRBV18 | CASSPRRSSYNEQFF | TGTGCCAGCTCCCCGCGACGAAGCTCCTACAATGAGCAGTTCTTC
TRBJ1-1 | many | . | TRBV27 | CASSYRAMNTEAFF | TGTGCCAGCAGTTACAGGGCCATGAACACTGAAGCTTTCTTT
TRBJ2-1 | many | . | TRBV7-9 | CAHEQRSYNEQFF | TGTGCACACGAGCAGCGGTCCTACAATGAGCAGTTCTTC
TRBJ1-2 | . | TRBD1 | TRBV12-3/TRBV12-4 | CASSAGQGQANYGYTF | TGTGCCAGCAGCGCGGGACAGGGGCAAGCTAACTATGGCTACACCTTC
TRBJ2-1 | many | TRBD2 | TRBV12-3/TRBV12-4 | CASSFWRGPGLAGEMWFF | TGTGCCAGCAGTTTCTGGAGGGGCCCGGGACTAGCGGGAGAGATGTGGTTCTTC
TRBJ2-7 | many | TRBD2 | TRBV20-1 | CSAPSGISYEQYF | TGCAGTGCTCCCAGCGGGATCTCCTACGAGCAGTACTTC
TRBJ1-2 | once | . | TRBV19 | CASRWGLQGYTF | TGTGCCAGCAGGTGGGGGCTCCAGGGCTACACCTTC
TRBJ1-2 | few | . | TRBV7-9 | CASSLGNTEPGSNGYTF | TGTGCCAGCAGCTTAGGTAACACTGAACCTGGCTCTAATGGCTACACCTTC
TRBJ2-1 | many | TRBD1 | TRBV6-1 | CASSPLGTDYNEQFF | TGTGCCAGCAGTCCCTTGGGGACAGACTACAATGAGCAGTTCTTC
TRBJ2-7 | . | . | TRBV6-2/TRBV6-3 | CASSYSLEMGYEQYF | TGTGCCAGCAGTTACTCTCTGGAGATGGGTTACGAGCAGTACTTC
TRBJ1-1 | . | . | TRBV30 | CAWSVQGRLDTEAFF | TGTGCCTGGAGTGTACAGGGTCGATTGGACACTGAAGCTTTCTTT
TRBJ1-1 | many | . | TRBV7-2 | CASSLVRVGALGPGVGGMRTEAFF | TGTGCCAGCAGCTTAGTAAGGGTTGGGGCCCTGGGTCCCGGGGTAGGGGGAATGCGCACTGAAGCTTTCTTT
TRBJ1-1 | . | TRBD1 | TRBV20-1 | CSARRTGASAFF | TGCAGTGCTAGGCGGACAGGGGCGAGCGCTTTCTTT
TRBJ1-2 | . | . | TRBV7-9 | CASSLGPDRFTYGYTF | TGTGCCAGCAGCTTAGGCCCTGACAGGTTCACCTATGGCTACACCTTC
TRBJ2-2 | few | . | TRBV25-1 | CASSEQGPHNTGELFF | TGTGCCAGCAGTGAACAAGGTCCACACAACACCGGGGAGCTGTTTTTT
TRBJ2-1 | many | TRBD2 | TRBV27 | CASIPWASGRLSYNEQFF | TGTGCCAGCATACCCTGGGCTAGCGGGAGGCTTTCCTACAATGAGCAGTTCTTC
TRBJ2-3 | . | TRBD1 | TRBV15 | CATAGQGSTDTQYF | TGTGCCACCGCGGGACAGGGGAGCACAGATACGCAGTATTTT
TRBJ2-7 | few | . | TRBV19 | CASSIVGVSYEQYF | TGTGCCAGTAGTATAGTGGGGGTTTCCTACGAGCAGTACTTC
TRBJ2-7 | . | . | TRBV11-2 | CASSPRLERGEQYF | TGTGCCAGCAGCCCCCGACTCGAACGGGGCGAGCAGTACTTC
TRBJ1-1 | many | . | TRBV12-3/TRBV12-4 | CASSFVRAGTEAFF | TGTGCCAGCAGTTTCGTCAGAGCGGGCACTGAAGCTTTCTTT
TRBJ2-7 | few | . | TRBV7-6 | CASSLDGSLYEQYF | TGTGCCAGCAGCTTAGATGGTAGCTTGTACGAGCAGTACTTC
TRBJ2-4 | many | TRBD1 | TRBV3-1 | CASSQTGQGANIQYF | TGTGCCAGCAGCCAAACGGGACAGGGGGCGAACATTCAGTACTTC
TRBJ2-1 | few | . | TRBV20-1 | CSARGLTSYNEQFF | TGCAGTGCTAGAGGACTTACCTCCTACAATGAGCAGTTCTTC
TRBJ2-5 | many | . | TRBV7-9 | CASIRSGAQETQYF | TGTGCCAGCATCCGTAGCGGAGCCCAAGAGACCCAGTACTTC
TRBJ1-2 | few | . | TRBV30 | CAWSVAGRGGYTF | TGTGCCTGGAGTGTCGCAGGCCGAGGGGGCTACACCTTC
TRBJ2-3 | . | TRBD1 | TRBV12-5 | CASGLAGTGPKDTQYF | TGTGCTAGTGGTTTGGCCGGGACAGGGCCCAAAGATACGCAGTATTTT
TRBJ1-6 | many | TRBD1 | TRBV20-1 | CSAVPGQSNSPLHF | TGCAGTGCGGTACCGGGACAGAGTAATTCACCCCTCCACTTT
TRBJ1-5 | . | . | TRBV12-3/TRBV12-4 | CASSLVANQPQHF | TGTGCCAGCAGCCTCGTGGCCAATCAGCCCCAGCATTTT
TRBJ2-3 | many | . | TRBV19 | CASSPLGRADTQYF | TGTGCCAGTAGTCCGCTAGGGCGGGCAGATACGCAGTATTTT
TRBJ1-1 | few | . | TRBV14 | CASSQWEGRGDTEAFF | TGTGCCAGCAGCCAGTGGGAGGGCCGGGGAGACACTGAAGCTTTCTTT
TRBJ1-1 | . | TRBD1 | TRBV11-1 | CASSSAAGGTEAFF | TGTGCCAGCAGCTCCGCGGCAGGGGGAACTGAAGCTTTCTTT
TRBJ1-1 | many | . | TRBV12-5 | CASGLSRENTEAFF | TGTGCTAGTGGTCTCTCCCGGGAGAACACTGAAGCTTTCTTT
TRBJ1-1 | many | . | TRBV6-5 | CASSYLGGLSEAFF | TGTGCCAGCAGTTACTTGGGGGGGTTGTCTGAAGCTTTCTTT